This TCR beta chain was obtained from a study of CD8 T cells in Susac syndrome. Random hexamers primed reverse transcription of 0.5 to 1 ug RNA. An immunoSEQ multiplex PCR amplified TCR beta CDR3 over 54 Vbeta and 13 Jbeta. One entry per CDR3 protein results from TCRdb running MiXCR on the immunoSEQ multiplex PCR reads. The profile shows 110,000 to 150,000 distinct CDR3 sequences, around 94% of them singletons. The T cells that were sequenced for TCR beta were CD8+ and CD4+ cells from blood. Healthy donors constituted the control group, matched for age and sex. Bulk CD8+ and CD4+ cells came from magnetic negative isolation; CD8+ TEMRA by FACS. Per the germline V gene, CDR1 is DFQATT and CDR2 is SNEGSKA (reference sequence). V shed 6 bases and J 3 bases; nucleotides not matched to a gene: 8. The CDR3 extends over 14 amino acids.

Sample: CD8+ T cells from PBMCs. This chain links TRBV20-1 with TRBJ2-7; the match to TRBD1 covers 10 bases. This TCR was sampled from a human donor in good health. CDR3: CSAHDRGPNYEQYF. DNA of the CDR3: TGCAGTGCCCACGACAGGGGGCCCAACTACGAGCAGTACTTC.